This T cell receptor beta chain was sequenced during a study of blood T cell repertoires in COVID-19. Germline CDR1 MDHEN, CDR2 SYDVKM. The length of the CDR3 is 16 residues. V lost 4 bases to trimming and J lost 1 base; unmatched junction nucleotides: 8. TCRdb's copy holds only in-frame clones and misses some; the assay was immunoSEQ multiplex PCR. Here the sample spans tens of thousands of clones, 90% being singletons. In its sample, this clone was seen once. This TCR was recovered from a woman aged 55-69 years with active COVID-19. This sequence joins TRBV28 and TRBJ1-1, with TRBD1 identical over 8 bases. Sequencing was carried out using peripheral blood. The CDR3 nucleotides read TGTGCCAGCAGTTCGGTAGGTGGGACAGGGAACACTGAAGCTTTCTTT. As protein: CASSSVGGTGNTEAFF.